This TCR beta chain was captured by sequencing in a study of shared clonotypes between healthy human individuals. Points from the study as a whole: Sorted-subset sequencing was shown by rarefaction to be incomplete despite large depth. Generally, estimated richness proved larger in naive subsets than it did in memory subsets.

Points on this clone: Its antigen remains unknown.

Naive CD8 cells comprised CD45RO-negative, CCR7-positively selected cells, excluding terminally differentiated effector memory CD45RA+ cells. Donation came from healthy HIV-negative adults that had no recent acute infections or vaccinations. The method was immunoSEQ multiplex PCR; TCRdb's version includes in-frame clones alone and lacks a portion of them. The table lists some 600,000 clones, about 96% of them singletons, with around 0.1% in the top ten. The length of the CDR3 is 16 residues. CDR1 MGHRA and CDR2 YSYEKL come from the germline V gene. V was clipped by 2 bases and J by 0 bases, with 14 bases between them.

This sequence originates from a woman aged 25 to 39 in good health. The gene calls are TRBV4-1 and TRBJ2-7; possible D gene TRBD2, 5 bases. Source material: naive CD8+ T cells sorted from blood. CDR3 residues: CASSQITGNPSYEQYF. CDR3 nucleotide sequence: TGCGCCAGCAGCCAAATAACCGGGAACCCCTCCTACGAGCAGTACTTC.